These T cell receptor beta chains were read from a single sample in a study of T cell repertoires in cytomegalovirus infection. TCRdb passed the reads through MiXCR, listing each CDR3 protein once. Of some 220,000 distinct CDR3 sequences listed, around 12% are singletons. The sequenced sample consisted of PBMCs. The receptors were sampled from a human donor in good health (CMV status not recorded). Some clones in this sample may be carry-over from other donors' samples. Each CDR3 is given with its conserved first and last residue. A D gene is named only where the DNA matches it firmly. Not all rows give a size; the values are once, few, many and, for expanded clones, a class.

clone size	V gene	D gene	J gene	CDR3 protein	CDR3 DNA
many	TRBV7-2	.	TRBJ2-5	CASSLGGLGQETQYF	TGTGCCAGCAGCCTAGGAGGACTCGGCCAAGAGACCCAGTACTTC
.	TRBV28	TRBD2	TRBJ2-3	CASSGSGSADTQYF	TGTGCCAGCAGCGGTAGCGGGAGCGCAGATACGCAGTATTTT
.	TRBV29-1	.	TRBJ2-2	CSVLQGGGGELFF	TGCAGCGTTCTACAGGGGGGGGGCGGGGAGCTGTTTTTT
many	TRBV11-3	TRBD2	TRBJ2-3	CASSLELAAGTDTQYF	TGTGCCAGCAGCTTAGAACTAGCGGCGGGCACAGATACGCAGTATTTT
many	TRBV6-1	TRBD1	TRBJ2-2	CASSRTGFGTGELFF	TGTGCCAGCAGCCGGACAGGGTTCGGAACCGGGGAGCTGTTTTTT
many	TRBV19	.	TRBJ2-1	CASSILGDGRYNEQFF	TGTGCCAGTAGTATATTAGGGGACGGCCGCTACAATGAGCAGTTCTTC
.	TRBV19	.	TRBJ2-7	CASSIPGGTDYEQYF	TGTGCCAGTAGTATCCCTGGGGGGACAGACTACGAGCAGTACTTC
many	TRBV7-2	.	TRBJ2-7	CASSPQGEGYEQYF	TGTGCCAGCAGCCCGCAGGGTGAAGGCTACGAGCAGTACTTC
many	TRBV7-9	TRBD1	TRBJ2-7	CASSPWTGKYEQYF	TGTGCCAGCAGCCCCTGGACAGGGAAGTACGAGCAGTACTTC
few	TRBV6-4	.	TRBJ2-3	CASSEDSTDTQYF	TGTGCCAGCAGTGAGGATTCCACAGATACGCAGTATTTT